This T cell receptor (beta chain) was identified during a study of T cell repertoires in cytomegalovirus infection. Study-level information: Public TCR beta signatures marked donors with CMV infection and the matching HLA.

Germline V gene sequence: CDR1 MNHEY, CDR2 SMNVEV (reference sequence). Trimming pared 4 bases from V and 7 bases from J, leaving 14 bases between. There are 13 residues in the CDR3. To note about this clonotype: Its specificity is unknown.

Each CDR3 protein is one row after TCRdb ran MiXCR on the reads. The sample has 600,000 to 700,000 distinct CDR3 sequences, around 31% seen once; the top ten hold 15% to 20%. Study-wide points: In two of eight donors, the top clonotype was HLA-C-restricted CMV-specific.

The source material was cultured PBMCs, sampled from culture after CMV antigen stimulation. This sequence was found in a human donor in good health (CMV status not recorded). Some clones in this sample may be carry-over from other donors' samples. The V call is TRBV27, the J call TRBJ2-7; D not certain. CDR3 nucleotide sequence: TGTGCCAGCAGTTCCTTTCCAGGTTGGGAGCAGTACTTC. Its translation is CASSSFPGWEQYF.